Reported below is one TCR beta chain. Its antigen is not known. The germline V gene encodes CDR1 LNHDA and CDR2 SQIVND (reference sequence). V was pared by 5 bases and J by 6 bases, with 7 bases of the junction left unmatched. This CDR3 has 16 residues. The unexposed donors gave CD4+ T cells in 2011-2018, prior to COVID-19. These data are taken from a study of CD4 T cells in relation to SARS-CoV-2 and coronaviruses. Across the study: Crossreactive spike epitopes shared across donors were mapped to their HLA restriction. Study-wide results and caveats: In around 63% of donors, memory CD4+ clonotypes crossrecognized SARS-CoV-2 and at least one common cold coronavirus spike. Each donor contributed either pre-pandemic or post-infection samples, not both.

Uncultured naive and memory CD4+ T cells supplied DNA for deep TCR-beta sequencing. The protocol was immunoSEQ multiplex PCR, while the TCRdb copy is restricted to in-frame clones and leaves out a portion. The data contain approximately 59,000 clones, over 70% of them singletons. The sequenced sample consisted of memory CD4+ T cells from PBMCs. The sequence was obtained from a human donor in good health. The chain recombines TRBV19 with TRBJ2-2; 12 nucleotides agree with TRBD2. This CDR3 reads CASSPLAGGPSGELFF. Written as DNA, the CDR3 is TGTGCCAGTAGTCCCCTAGCGGGAGGGCCCTCCGGGGAGCTGTTTTTT.